This TCR beta chain was identified during a study of technical replicates of blood from a handful of donors. TCRdb keeps only in-frame clones here, not all; method: immunoSEQ multiplex PCR. The data contain 85,000 or so clones, 94% of them singletons. The germline gives CDR1 MNHEY, CDR2 SMNVEV (reference sequence). V was clipped by 7 bases and J by 7 bases, with 16 bases between them. The length of the CDR3 is 14 residues. Sequenced material: T cells isolated from PBMCs. The clonotype originates from a human donor in good health. V usage is TRBV27 and J usage is TRBJ1-4, with D possibly being TRBD1 (5 bases). This CDR3 is CASTSPGLGEKLFF. In DNA form, the CDR3 reads TGTGCCAGCACCTCACCGGGACTTGGTGAAAAACTGTTTTTT.